The 5 T cell receptor beta chains below all came from one sample that was sequenced in a study of blood T cells in healthy people across ages. PCR was performed a second time for roughly 7 to 11 cycles using a sample-barcoded 5' primer and a J-beta primer mix. MiXCR was run by TCRdb on the 5' RACE reads, yielding one entry per CDR3 protein. The sample holds over 1.5 million distinct CDR3 sequences, approximately 50% seen once. Sequencing was done on a sample of blood. These receptors came from a woman aged 35 to 49 in good health.

The chain employs TRBV4-1 and TRBJ1-2; D may be TRBD1 (5 bases). This CDR3 has 16 amino acids. Germline CDR1 reads MGHRA; CDR2 reads YSYEKL. The V end was cut by 4 bases, the J end by 3 bases, with 18 bases between. CDR3 sequence (DNA): TGCGCCAGCAGCCTCAATCTACCGGGACGATACTATGGCTACACCTTC. This sequence encodes CASSLNLPGRYYGYTF.

This chain connects TRBV20-1 to TRBJ2-1; D possibly corresponds to TRBD2 (5 bases). V was trimmed by 0 bases and J by 6 bases, leaving 12 bases between them. Germline lookup yields CDR1 DFQATT and CDR2 SNEGSKA (reference sequence). The CDR3 covers 14 residues. CDR3 sequence (DNA): TGCAGTGCTAGAGACACTGGCGGGCCCAATGAGCAGTTCTTC. This gives the protein CSARDTGGPNEQFF.

The chain links TRBV13 to TRBJ2-1; no reliable D call. With 4 bases removed from V and 5 bases from J, the gap between germline ends came to 15 bases. Germline V gives CDR1 PRHDT, CDR2 FYEKMQ (reference sequence). This CDR3 is 15 amino acids long. CDR3 residues: CASSSTESYNNEQFF. The CDR3 nucleotides read TGTGCCAGCAGCTCTACAGAGAGTTATAACAATGAGCAGTTCTTC. Looking up the rest from reference TRBV13 and TRBJ2-1 gives the full variable domain: AAGVIQSPRHLIKEKRETATLKCYPIPRHDTVYWYQQGPGQDPQFLISFYEKMQSDKGSIPDRFSAQQFSDYHSELNMSSLELGDSALYFCASSSTESYNNEQFFGPGTRLTVL.

This clonotype occurred a few times. V is TRBV5-1 and J is TRBJ1-2, with D possibly TRBD1 on 6 matching bases. V was pared by 4 bases and J by 8 bases, with 21 bases between. Looked up from germline, CDR1 is SGHRS and CDR2 is YFSETQ. The CDR3 runs 15 residues. The CDR3 bases are TGCGCCAGCAGCAGCGACACAGGGACCTTGGGCGGCTACACCTTC. This translates into CASSSDTGTLGGYTF.

V gene TRBV7-9 combines with J gene TRBJ2-4, with a tentative D call TRBD2 (6 bases). This CDR3 is 16 amino acids long. Germline V lookup: CDR1 SEHNR, CDR2 FQNEAQ (reference sequence). Trimming took 4 bases from V and 2 from J, leaving 15 bases between them. This CDR3 reads CASSSPWGVSKNIQYF. The CDR3 nucleotides read TGTGCCAGCAGCTCCCCGTGGGGGGTATCCAAAAACATTCAGTACTTC. The full variable domain, in which reference TRBV7-9 and TRBJ2-4 provide the parts outside the CDR3, is DTGVSQNPRHKITKRGQNVTFRCDPISEHNRLYWYRQTLGQGPEFLTYFQNEAQLEKSRLLSDRFSAERPKGSFSTLEIQRTEQGDSAMYLCASSSPWGVSKNIQYFGAGTRLSVL.